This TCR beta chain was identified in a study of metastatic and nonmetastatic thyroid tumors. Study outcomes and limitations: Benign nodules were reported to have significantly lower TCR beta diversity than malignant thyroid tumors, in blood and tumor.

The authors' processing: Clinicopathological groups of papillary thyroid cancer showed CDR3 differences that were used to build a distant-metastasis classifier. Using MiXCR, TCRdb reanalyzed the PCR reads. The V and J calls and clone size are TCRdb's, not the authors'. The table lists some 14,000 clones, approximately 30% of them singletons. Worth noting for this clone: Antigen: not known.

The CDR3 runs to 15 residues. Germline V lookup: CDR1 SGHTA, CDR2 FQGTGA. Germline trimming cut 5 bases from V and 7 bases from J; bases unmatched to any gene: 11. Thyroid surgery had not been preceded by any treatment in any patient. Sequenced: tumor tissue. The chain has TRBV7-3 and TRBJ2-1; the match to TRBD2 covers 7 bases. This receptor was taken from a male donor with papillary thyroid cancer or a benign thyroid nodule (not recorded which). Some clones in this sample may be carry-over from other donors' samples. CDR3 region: CASSPLRREKNEQFF. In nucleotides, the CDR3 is TGTGCCAGCAGCCCGCTTCGGCGGGAGAAGAATGAGCAGTTCTTC.